The 14 T cell receptor beta chains below come from one sample, sequenced in a study of shared clonotypes between healthy human individuals. Only CD45RO-negative cells positively selected for CCR7 counted as naive CD8 cells, so terminally differentiated effector memory CD45RA+ cells were excluded. Clones were sequenced by immunoSEQ multiplex PCR, and TCRdb holds only the in-frame ones, with some missing. In the table there are over 2,000,000 clones, roughly 95% of which are singletons. Sequencing was performed on naive CD8+ T cells from PBMCs. The origin of the receptors is a man aged 18 to 30 in good health. Some clones in this sample may be carry-over from other donors' samples.

The V call is TRBV27, the J call TRBJ2-1, with TRBD2 matching 7 bases. This CDR3 has 14 residues. V lost 6 bases and J lost 8; bases outside the gene matches: 10. Germline CDR1 is MNHEY and CDR2 is SMNVEV (reference sequence). The CDR3 nucleotides read TGTGCCAGCAGGATATTGACTAGCCCGCATGAGCAGTTCTTC. Amino acids: CASRILTSPHEQFF.

V is TRBV4-3 and J is TRBJ2-7, with D possibly matching TRBD2 (6 bases). Germline CDR1 reads LGHNA; CDR2 reads YSLEER. This CDR3 is built from 15 residues. The V gene lost 0 bases and the J gene lost 4 bases, with 13 bases spanning the gap. CDR3 protein: CASSQDQLGTYEQYF. CDR3 in DNA: TGCGCCAGCAGCCAAGATCAGCTGGGGACTTACGAGCAGTACTTC.

This clone occurred once. The genes are TRBV9 and TRBJ1-2; weak D call: TRBD1 (6 bases). Germline V gene lookup returns CDR1 SGDLS and CDR2 YYNGEE. V lost 3 bases, J lost 3 bases, and 12 bases lay in between. The CDR3 is made up of 14 amino acids. CDR3 DNA sequence: TGTGCCAGCAGCGCCCAACAGGGCGACTATGGCTACACCTTC. It translates to CASSAQQGDYGYTF.

The CDR3 region has the DNA TGTGCCAGCAGCCCGGACCGGCGGCGGGCTGGCTACACCTTC. Protein: CASSPDRRRAGYTF. The chain carries TRBV9 and TRBJ1-2; unclear D gene. CDR1 is SGDLS and CDR2 is YYNGEE in the germline V gene. The CDR3 length is 14 residues. V dropped 4 bases and J dropped 7 bases, with 17 bases sitting between them.

The chain recombines TRBV7-8 with TRBJ2-7, with D tentatively TRBD1 or TRBD2 (5 bases each). Germline assignment: CDR1 SGHVS and CDR2 FQNEAQ. The CDR3 totals 14 residues. Between the trimmed V and J ends, which lost 5 bases and 7 bases, there was a span of 18 bases. In DNA form, the CDR3 reads TGTGCCAGCAGCCCACCCGGGACGGTAACGGAGCAGTACTTC. This encodes CASSPPGTVTEQYF.

The DNA of the CDR3 is TGTGCCAGCAGTGTTTATTCAGGGACTAGCGGGTACAATGAGCAGTTCTTC. Translating gives CASSVYSGTSGYNEQFF. The genes are TRBV27 and TRBJ2-1; 12 nucleotides agree with TRBD2. The CDR3 sequence is 17 residues long. V lost 5 bases and J lost 4; bases outside the gene matches: 9. From germline, CDR1 is MNHEY and CDR2 SMNVEV (reference sequence).

The J gene is TRBJ2-5, the V gene TRBV9; the match to TRBD1 covers 8 bases. Germline lookup yields CDR1 SGDLS and CDR2 YYNGEE. The CDR3 spans 15 residues. V gave up 4 bases and J gave up 3 bases; unmatched junction bases: 8. CDR3 residues: CASSPSPDREETQYF. The CDR3 nucleotides are TGTGCCAGCAGCCCCTCTCCGGACAGGGAAGAGACCCAGTACTTC. The variable domain in full, with the rest retrieved from reference TRBV9 and TRBJ2-5, is DSGVTQTPKHLITATGQRVTLRCSPRSGDLSVYWYQQSLDQGLQFLIQYYNGEERAKGNILERFSAQQFPDLHSELNLSSLELGDSALYFCASSPSPDREETQYFGPGTRLLVL.

This clone was counted between two and nine times. This chain connects TRBV29-1 to TRBJ1-1; no firm D call. The CDR3 loop spans 12 amino acids. Germline CDR1 is SQVTM and CDR2 is ANQGSEA. V shed 4 bases and J shed 0 bases, with 6 bases lying between them. CDR3 sequence (DNA): TGCAGCGTTGTTATGCTGAACACTGAAGCTTTCTTT. Its translation: CSVVMLNTEAFF.

This rearrangement joins TRBV6-5 to TRBJ1-1; D not certain. This CDR3 comprises 11 residues. Germline V gene data show CDR1 as MNHEY and CDR2 as SVGAGI. Trimming stripped 6 bases from V and 11 bases from J, with 13 bases between. This CDR3 reads CASSVMDSAFF. CDR3 bases: TGTGCCAGCAGCGTAATGGACTCGGCTTTCTTT.

This rearrangement joins TRBV10-3 to TRBJ1-2, with TRBD1 identical over 8 bases. V trimming: 6 bases; J trimming: 7 bases; junction bases outside the gene matches: 4. CDR1 and CDR2 (germline): ENHRY, SYGVKD. This CDR3 contains 12 residues. The DNA for the CDR3 is TGTGCCATCAGGGGGACAGGCCCTGGCTACACCTTC. Protein: CAIRGTGPGYTF.

The table lists this clone with a count of one. This chain joins TRBV5-1 and TRBJ2-3; D is possibly TRBD2 (6 bases). V lost 7 bases, J lost 4 bases, and 16 bases lay in between. This CDR3 comprises 14 residues. Germline V gives CDR1 SGHRS, CDR2 YFSETQ. Here the CDR3 reads CASPGDLTADTQYF. CDR3 sequence (DNA): TGCGCCAGCCCGGGGGACCTTACGGCAGATACGCAGTATTTT.

This clone appeared once. V usage is TRBV15 and J usage is TRBJ1-5; weak D call: TRBD1 (6 bases). There are 16 residues in the CDR3. V gave up 0 bases and J gave up 0 bases, with 9 bases separating them. Germline V lookup: CDR1 LNHNV, CDR2 YYDKDF (reference sequence). CDR3 residues: CATSRDRGRSNQPQHF. In nucleotides, the CDR3 is TGTGCCACCAGCAGAGATCGGGGGCGTAGCAATCAGCCCCAGCATTTT.

The chain is built from TRBV14 and TRBJ2-7; the match to TRBD2 covers 9 bases. With V trimmed by 3 bases and J by 6 bases, 6 bases remained unmatched. The CDR3 is 14 amino acids. From germline, CDR1 is SGHDN and CDR2 FVKESK. CDR3 region: CASSHGLAWGEQYF. CDR3 nucleotide sequence: TGTGCCAGCAGCCATGGACTAGCGTGGGGCGAGCAGTACTTC.

The gene calls are TRBV14 and TRBJ1-2, with 8 bases that match TRBD1. Germline trimming cut 2 bases from V and 4 bases from J; bases unmatched to any gene: 3. Germline CDR1 reads SGHDN; CDR2 reads FVKESK. The CDR3 is 14 residues long. The chain's CDR3 is CASSQTGGFYGYTF. CDR3 DNA sequence: TGTGCCAGCAGCCAAACAGGGGGGTTCTATGGCTACACCTTC.